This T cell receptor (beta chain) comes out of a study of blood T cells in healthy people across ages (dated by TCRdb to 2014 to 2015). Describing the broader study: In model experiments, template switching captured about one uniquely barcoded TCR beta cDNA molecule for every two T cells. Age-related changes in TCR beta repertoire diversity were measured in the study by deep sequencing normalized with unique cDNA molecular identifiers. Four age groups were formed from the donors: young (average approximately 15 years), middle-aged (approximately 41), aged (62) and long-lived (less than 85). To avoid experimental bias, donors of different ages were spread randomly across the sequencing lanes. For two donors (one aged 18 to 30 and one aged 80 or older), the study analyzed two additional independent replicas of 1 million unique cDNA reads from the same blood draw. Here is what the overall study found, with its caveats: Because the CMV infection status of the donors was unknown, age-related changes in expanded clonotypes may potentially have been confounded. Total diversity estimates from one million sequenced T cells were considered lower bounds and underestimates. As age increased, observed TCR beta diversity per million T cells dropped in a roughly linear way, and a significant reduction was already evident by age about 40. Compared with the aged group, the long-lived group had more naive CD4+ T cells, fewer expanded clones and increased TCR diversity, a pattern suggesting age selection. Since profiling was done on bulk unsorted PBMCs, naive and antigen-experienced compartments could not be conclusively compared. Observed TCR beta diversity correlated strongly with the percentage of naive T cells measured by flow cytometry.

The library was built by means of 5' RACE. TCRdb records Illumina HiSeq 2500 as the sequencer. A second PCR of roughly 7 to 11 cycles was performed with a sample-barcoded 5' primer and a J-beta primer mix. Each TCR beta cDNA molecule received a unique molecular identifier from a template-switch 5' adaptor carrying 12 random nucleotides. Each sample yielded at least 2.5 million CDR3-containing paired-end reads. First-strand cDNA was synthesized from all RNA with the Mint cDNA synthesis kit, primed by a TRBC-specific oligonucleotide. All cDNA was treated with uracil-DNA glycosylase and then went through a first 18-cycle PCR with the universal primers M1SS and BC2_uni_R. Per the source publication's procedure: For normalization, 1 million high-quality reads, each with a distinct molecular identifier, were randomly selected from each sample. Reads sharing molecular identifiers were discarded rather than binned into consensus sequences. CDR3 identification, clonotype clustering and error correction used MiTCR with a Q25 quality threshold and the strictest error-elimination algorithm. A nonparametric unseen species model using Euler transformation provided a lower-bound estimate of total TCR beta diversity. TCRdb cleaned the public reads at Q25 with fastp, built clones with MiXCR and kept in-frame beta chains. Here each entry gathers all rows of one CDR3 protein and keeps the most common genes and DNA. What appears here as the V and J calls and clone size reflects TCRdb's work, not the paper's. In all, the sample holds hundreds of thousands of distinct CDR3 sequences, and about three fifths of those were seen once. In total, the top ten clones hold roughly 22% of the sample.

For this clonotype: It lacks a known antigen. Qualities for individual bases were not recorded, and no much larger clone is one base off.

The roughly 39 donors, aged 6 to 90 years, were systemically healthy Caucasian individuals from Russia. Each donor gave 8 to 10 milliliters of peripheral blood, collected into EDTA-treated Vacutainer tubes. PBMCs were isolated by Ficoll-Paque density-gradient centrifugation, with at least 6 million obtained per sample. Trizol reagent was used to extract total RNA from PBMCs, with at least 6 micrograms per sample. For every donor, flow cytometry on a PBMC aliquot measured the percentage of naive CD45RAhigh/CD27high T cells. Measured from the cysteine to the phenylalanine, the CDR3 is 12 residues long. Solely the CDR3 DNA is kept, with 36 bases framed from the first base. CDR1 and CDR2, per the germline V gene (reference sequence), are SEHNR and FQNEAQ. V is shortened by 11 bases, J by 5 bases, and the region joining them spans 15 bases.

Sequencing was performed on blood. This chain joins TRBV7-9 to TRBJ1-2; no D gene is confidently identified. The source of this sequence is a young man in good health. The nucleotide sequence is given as TGTGCCGCGGTCGGTTCGGAGTATGGCTACACCTTC. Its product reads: CAAVGSEYGYTF.